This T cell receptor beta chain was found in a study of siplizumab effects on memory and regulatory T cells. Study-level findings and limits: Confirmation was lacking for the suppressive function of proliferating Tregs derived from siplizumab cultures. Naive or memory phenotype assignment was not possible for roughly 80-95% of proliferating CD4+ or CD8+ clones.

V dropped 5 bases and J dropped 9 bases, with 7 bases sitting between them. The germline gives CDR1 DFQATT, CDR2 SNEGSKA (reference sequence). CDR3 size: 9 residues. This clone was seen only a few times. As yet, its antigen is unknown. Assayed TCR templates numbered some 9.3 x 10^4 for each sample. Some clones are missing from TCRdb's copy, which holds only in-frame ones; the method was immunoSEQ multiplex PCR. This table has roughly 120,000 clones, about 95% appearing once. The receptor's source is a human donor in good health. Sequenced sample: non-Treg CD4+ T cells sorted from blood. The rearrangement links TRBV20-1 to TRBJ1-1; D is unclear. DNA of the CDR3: TGCAGTGCTGGGTCCAAAGCTTTCTTT. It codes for CSAGSKAFF.